This T cell receptor beta chain was captured by sequencing in a study of cytomegalovirus exposure and HLA in healthy donors. Turning to the study itself: Early released data had approximately 86 million unique TCRs, all coming from HLA-typed donors.

This clone appeared a single time. Its specificity is not known. CDR3 length equals 16 residues. Germline V gene sequence: CDR1 LGHNA, CDR2 YSLEER. V was pared by 3 bases and J by 4 bases, with 10 bases of the junction left unmatched. PCR primers comprised 60 Vbeta and 13 Jbeta primers. Data came from immunoSEQ multiplex PCR; TCRdb stores just in-frame clones and leaves some out. Of around 200,000 clones in the sample, about 80% are singletons; the top ten hold more than 2%. Whole-study findings and limits: A further, later analysis showed that HLA-associated TCR beta chains (compared with equally common others) were more clonally expanded.

The chain joins TRBV4-3 to TRBJ2-3; 7 bases fit TRBD2. This TCR came from a woman in her thirties in good health and CMV-seropositive. Sequenced: PBMCs. For the CDR3, the DNA is TGCGCCAGCAGCCAGCCAGCTGCGGGGGTCGCAGATACGCAGTATTTT. Residues: CASSQPAAGVADTQYF.